The T cell receptor beta chain described here comes from a study of blood T cell repertoires in COVID-19. Measured with immunoSEQ multiplex PCR; TCRdb has only the in-frame clones, and not every one. Among around 140,000 clones listed, about three quarters were seen once. This CDR3 has 12 amino acids. CDR1 is MGHDK, CDR2 SYGVNS, per germline. The V and J ends lost 1 base and 10 bases respectively, with 11 bases between them. The sample taken for sequencing was peripheral blood. This TCR came from a woman aged 60-75 years with acute or convalescent COVID-19. The V and J genes are TRBV25-1 and TRBJ2-7; tentatively, D is TRBD2 (6 bases). CDR3 protein: CASSESLLAQYF. The DNA of the CDR3 is TGTGCCAGCAGTGAATCGTTACTAGCCCAGTACTTC.